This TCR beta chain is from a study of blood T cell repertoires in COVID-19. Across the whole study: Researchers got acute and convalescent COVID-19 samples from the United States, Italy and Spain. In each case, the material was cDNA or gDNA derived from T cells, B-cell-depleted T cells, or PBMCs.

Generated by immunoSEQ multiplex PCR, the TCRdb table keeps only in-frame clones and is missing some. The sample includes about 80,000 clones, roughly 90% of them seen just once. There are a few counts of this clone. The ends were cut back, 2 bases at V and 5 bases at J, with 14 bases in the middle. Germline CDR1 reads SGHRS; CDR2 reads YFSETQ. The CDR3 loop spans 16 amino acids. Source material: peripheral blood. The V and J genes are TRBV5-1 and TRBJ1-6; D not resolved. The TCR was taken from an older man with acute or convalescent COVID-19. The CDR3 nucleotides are TGCGCCAGCAGCTTACCGAACCCCGGGGATAATTCACCCCTCCACTTT. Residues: CASSLPNPGDNSPLHF.